These 6 T cell receptor beta chains originate from one sample sequenced in a study of cytomegalovirus exposure and HLA in healthy donors. Here immunoSEQ multiplex PCR was the method, and the copy in TCRdb shows in-frame clones only, minus some. The sample records 250,000 to 350,000 clones, approximately 90% being singletons. Sequencing used PBMCs. The receptors here all came from a woman aged 18-29 years in good health and CMV-seronegative.

This clone was recorded only once. The rearrangement links TRBV13 to TRBJ2-5; tentative D call: TRBD2 (5 bases). The CDR3 is 16 amino acids. Trimming took off 7 bases at V and 0 bases at J, with 18 bases between the two ends. The germline gives CDR1 PRHDT, CDR2 FYEKMQ (reference sequence). DNA of the CDR3: TGTGCCAGCAAAGATAGAGCGGACCGGTACCAAGAGACCCAGTACTTC. Encoded protein: CASKDRADRYQETQYF. The full variable domain, its missing parts supplied by reference TRBV13 and TRBJ2-5, is AAGVIQSPRHLIKEKRETATLKCYPIPRHDTVYWYQQGPGQDPQFLISFYEKMQSDKGSIPDRFSAQQFSDYHSELNMSSLELGDSALYFCASKDRADRYQETQYFGPGTRLLVL.

The CDR3 bases are TGTGCCAGCAGCTTTCACAGGACTAGCGGGAGCAATGAGCAGTTCTTC. Its translation: CASSFHRTSGSNEQFF. V and J are TRBV7-9 and TRBJ2-1; 13 bases are shared with TRBD2. There are 16 residues in the CDR3. The V gene end was trimmed by 3 bases and the J gene end by 6 bases; junction bases not matched to a gene: 5. Looked up from germline, CDR1 is SEHNR and CDR2 is FQNEAQ (reference sequence).

V gene TRBV30 combines with J gene TRBJ1-3; D unclear. The CDR3 sequence is 13 residues long. V was pared by 1 base and J by 4 bases, with 8 bases between. CDR1 is GTSNPN and CDR2 is SVGIG in the germline V gene (reference sequence). CDR3 sequence: CAWSGAGGNTIYF. In DNA, the CDR3 is TGTGCCTGGAGTGGGGCAGGCGGAAACACCATATATTTT.

The chain has TRBV28 and TRBJ2-7, with D tentatively TRBD1 (6 bases). CDR3 length equals 12 residues. V shed 7 bases and J shed 3 bases, with 10 bases lying between them. The germline gives CDR1 MDHEN, CDR2 SYDVKM. This CDR3 is CASTKQGYEQYF. Written as DNA, the CDR3 is TGTGCCAGCACCAAACAGGGCTACGAGCAGTACTTC.

The chain links TRBV5-1 to TRBJ1-1; D not certain. Germline lookup yields CDR1 SGHRS and CDR2 YFSETQ. This CDR3 comprises 14 residues. The germline V and J ends were trimmed by 0 bases and 1 base, with 7 bases remaining between them. The CDR3 is CASSLGQENTEAFF. As DNA, the CDR3 is TGCGCCAGCAGCTTGGGGCAGGAGAACACTGAAGCTTTCTTT.

DNA of the CDR3: TGCAGCGTCGTGGAATCAACAGAGAATGAGCAGTTCTTC. It translates to CSVVESTENEQFF. The chain recombines TRBV29-1 with TRBJ2-1; the D is unclear. The germline gives CDR1 SQVTM, CDR2 ANQGSEA. This CDR3 region has 13 residues. V was trimmed by 6 bases and J by 7 bases, leaving 16 bases between them.